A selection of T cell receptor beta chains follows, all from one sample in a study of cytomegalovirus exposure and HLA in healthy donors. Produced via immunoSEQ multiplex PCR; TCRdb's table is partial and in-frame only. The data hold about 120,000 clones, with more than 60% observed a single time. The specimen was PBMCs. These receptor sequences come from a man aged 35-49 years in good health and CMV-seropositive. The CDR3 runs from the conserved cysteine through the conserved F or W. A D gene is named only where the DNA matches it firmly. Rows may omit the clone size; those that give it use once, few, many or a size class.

CASSYSPGVRTEAFF,TGTGCCAGCAGTTACTCGCCAGGGGTTAGGACTGAAGCTTTCTTT,few,.,TRBV6-5,TRBJ1-1
CASSAGLAGGGDTQYF,TGTGCCAGCAGCGCCGGACTAGCGGGGGGCGGAGATACGCAGTATTTT,once,TRBD2,TRBV7-3,TRBJ2-3
CASTHTSGGAGELFF,TGTGCCAGTACGCATACTAGCGGGGGGGCCGGGGAGCTGTTTTTT,.,TRBD2,TRBV19,TRBJ2-2
CASSLTASVTGELFF,TGTGCCAGCAGCTTAACTGCTTCAGTCACCGGGGAGCTGTTTTTT,.,.,TRBV7-3,TRBJ2-2
CASSEGLAGGGETQYF,TGTGCCAGCAGTGAAGGGCTAGCGGGGGGCGGAGAGACCCAGTACTTC,.,TRBD2,TRBV6-1,TRBJ2-5
CSVETTGLPYNEQFF,TGCAGCGTTGAAACGACAGGCCTCCCGTACAATGAGCAGTTCTTC,.,.,TRBV29-1,TRBJ2-1
CASSPWTGNTEAFF,TGTGCCAGCAGTCCCTGGACAGGAAACACTGAAGCTTTCTTT,.,TRBD1,TRBV27,TRBJ1-1
CASSQGLLAGGNIQYF,TGCGCCAGCAGCCAAGGTCTACTAGCGGGAGGAAACATTCAGTACTTC,once,TRBD2,TRBV4-3,TRBJ2-4
CASSQRLGTDEQYF,TGTGCCAGCAGCCAACGACTAGGGACCGACGAGCAGTACTTC,few,.,TRBV4-2,TRBJ2-7
CASSYIEAGAGETQYF,TGTGCCAGCAGTTACATCGAGGCGGGAGCAGGGGAGACCCAGTACTTC,few,TRBD2,TRBV6-5,TRBJ2-5
CASSDRLAVPVTDTQYF,TGTGCCAGCAGTGATCGGCTAGCGGTACCTGTCACAGATACGCAGTATTTT,once,TRBD2,TRBV6-1,TRBJ2-3
CASSLVVSENTEAFF,TGTGCCAGCAGCTTAGTCGTCAGTGAGAACACTGAAGCTTTCTTT,.,.,TRBV7-2,TRBJ1-1
CASFGGGLNTEAFF,TGTGCCAGCTTTGGGGGGGGGCTGAACACTGAAGCTTTCTTT,.,.,TRBV7-2,TRBJ1-1
CASSQEGQNPRDTQYF,TGCGCCAGCAGCCAAGAGGGGCAGAACCCCCGAGATACGCAGTATTTT,.,.,TRBV4-3,TRBJ2-3
CASSTGQGKETQYF,TGTGCCAGTAGTACCGGACAGGGGAAAGAGACCCAGTACTTC,once,TRBD1,TRBV19,TRBJ2-5
CASSRRIAGIDEQYF,TGTGCCAGCAGTAGAAGGATAGCGGGAATCGACGAGCAGTACTTC,.,TRBD2,TRBV6-5,TRBJ2-7
CASSFPGQGVYEQYF,TGTGCCAGCAGCTTTCCGGGACAGGGGGTTTACGAGCAGTACTTC,.,TRBD1,TRBV11-2,TRBJ2-7
CSVDYGHTGELFF,TGCAGCGTTGACTATGGGCACACCGGGGAGCTGTTTTTT,.,.,TRBV29-1,TRBJ2-2
CASSQQGRAETQYF,TGTGCCAGCAGCCAGCAGGGCAGGGCAGAGACCCAGTACTTC,.,.,TRBV5-4,TRBJ2-5
CASSLQQGTLYEQYF,TGCGCCAGCAGCTTACAACAGGGTACCTTATACGAGCAGTACTTC,.,.,TRBV5-1,TRBJ2-7
CASTRSGPYGYTF,TGTGCCAGCACCCGGTCGGGTCCCTATGGCTACACCTTC,.,.,TRBV13,TRBJ1-2
CASSVAGTGPTDTQYF,TGTGCCAGCAGCGTTGCCGGGACAGGACCCACAGATACGCAGTATTTT,.,TRBD1,TRBV9,TRBJ2-3
CSDAGPVDDTQYF,TGCAGCGACGCGGGACCCGTGGACGATACGCAGTATTTT,.,.,TRBV29-1,TRBJ2-3
CASSTTGGTEAFF,TGTGCCAGCAGCACGACAGGGGGCACTGAAGCTTTCTTT,.,TRBD1,TRBV11-2,TRBJ1-1
CASSYGTGEDEKLFF,TGTGCCAGCAGCTATGGGACAGGGGAAGATGAAAAACTGTTTTTT,few,TRBD1,TRBV7-6,TRBJ1-4
CASSEEGSGNQPQHF,TGTGCCAGCAGTGAAGAGGGGTCGGGCAATCAGCCCCAGCATTTT,.,.,TRBV2,TRBJ1-5
CASSPQGAAYEQYF,TGTGCCAGCTCACCTCAGGGGGCCGCCTACGAGCAGTACTTC,.,TRBD1,TRBV18,TRBJ2-7
CASSLGPDTQYF,TGTGCCAGCAGCTTAGGGCCAGATACGCAGTATTTT,.,.,TRBV11-2,TRBJ2-3
CARWDRDEKLFF,TGTGCCAGGTGGGACAGGGATGAAAAACTGTTTTTT,.,TRBD1,TRBV25-1,TRBJ1-4
CASSLGTVSYEQYF,TGCGCCAGCAGCCTGGGGACAGTAAGCTACGAGCAGTACTTC,.,TRBD1,TRBV5-1,TRBJ2-7
CASSRTGVNTEAFF,TGTGCCAGCAGTCGAACAGGGGTGAACACTGAAGCTTTCTTT,.,TRBD1,TRBV6-6,TRBJ1-1
CASSPPGTAQETQYF,TGTGCCAGCTCACCGCCTGGGACAGCCCAAGAGACCCAGTACTTC,.,TRBD1,TRBV18,TRBJ2-5
CASSGLGQTIPQHF,TGTGCCAGTAGTGGGTTGGGACAGACTATCCCCCAGCATTTT,.,TRBD1,TRBV19,TRBJ1-5
CASRPPGRLSEKLFF,TGTGCCAGCAGACCCCCGGGGAGATTGAGTGAAAAACTGTTTTTT,.,.,TRBV6-5,TRBJ1-4
CASSPRGATNEKLFF,TGTGCCAGCAGCCCCCGGGGGGCAACTAATGAAAAACTGTTTTTT,.,.,TRBV9,TRBJ1-4
CASSLGTYNQPQHF,TGTGCCAGCAGTCTAGGGACTTACAATCAGCCCCAGCATTTT,.,.,TRBV2,TRBJ1-5
CASSLSQIQETQYF,TGTGCCAGCAGCTTGTCACAAATCCAAGAGACCCAGTACTTC,.,.,TRBV7-6,TRBJ2-5
CASSTSGQETQYF,TGTGCCAGCAGCACTAGCGGACAAGAGACCCAGTACTTC,.,TRBD2,TRBV9,TRBJ2-5
CASSLGTVNQPQHF,TGTGCCAGCAGCTTAGGGACAGTCAATCAGCCCCAGCATTTT,.,.,TRBV7-9,TRBJ1-5
CASSMPGQGGEKLFF,TGTGCCAGCAGCATGCCGGGACAGGGTGGCGAAAAACTGTTTTTT,.,TRBD1,TRBV5-6,TRBJ1-4
CASSIDLRDRGLKDTEAFF,TGTGCCAGTAGTATAGACCTCCGGGACAGGGGGTTAAAGGACACTGAAGCTTTCTTT,.,TRBD1,TRBV19,TRBJ1-1
CSVTLAGGEQFF,TGCAGCGTGACGCTAGCGGGAGGGGAGCAGTTCTTC,.,TRBD2,TRBV29-1,TRBJ2-1
CASSSRRRRGRGDTEAFF,TGTGCCAGCAGCTCCCGTAGGCGTAGGGGGCGGGGGGACACTGAAGCTTTCTTT,few,TRBD1,TRBV7-9,TRBJ1-1
CASSFTSAGGYYEQYF,TGTGCCAGCAGCTTCACCTCTGCGGGGGGTTACTACGAGCAGTACTTC,few,TRBD2,TRBV7-9,TRBJ2-7
CASSPGNSGREQYF,TGTGCCAGCAGCCCAGGAAATAGCGGGAGGGAGCAGTACTTC,.,TRBD2,TRBV28,TRBJ2-7
CASSQVPSGSYNEQFF,TGTGCCAGCAGCCAAGTTCCTAGCGGGTCCTACAATGAGCAGTTCTTC,.,TRBD2,TRBV4-2,TRBJ2-1
CASSTGASNTEAFF,TGCGCCAGCAGCACAGGAGCCTCGAACACTGAAGCTTTCTTT,.,.,TRBV10-1,TRBJ1-1
CASSLGRAYEQYF,TGTGCCAGCAGCTTAGGCAGGGCCTACGAGCAGTACTTC,.,.,TRBV5-4,TRBJ2-7
CASSSGQGLDYGYTF,TGTGCCAGCAGCTCGGGACAGGGTCTAGACTATGGCTACACCTTC,.,TRBD1,TRBV7-2,TRBJ1-2
CASSQDPTRQETQYF,TGCGCCAGCAGCCAAGATCCGACTAGACAAGAGACCCAGTACTTC,.,.,TRBV4-1,TRBJ2-5